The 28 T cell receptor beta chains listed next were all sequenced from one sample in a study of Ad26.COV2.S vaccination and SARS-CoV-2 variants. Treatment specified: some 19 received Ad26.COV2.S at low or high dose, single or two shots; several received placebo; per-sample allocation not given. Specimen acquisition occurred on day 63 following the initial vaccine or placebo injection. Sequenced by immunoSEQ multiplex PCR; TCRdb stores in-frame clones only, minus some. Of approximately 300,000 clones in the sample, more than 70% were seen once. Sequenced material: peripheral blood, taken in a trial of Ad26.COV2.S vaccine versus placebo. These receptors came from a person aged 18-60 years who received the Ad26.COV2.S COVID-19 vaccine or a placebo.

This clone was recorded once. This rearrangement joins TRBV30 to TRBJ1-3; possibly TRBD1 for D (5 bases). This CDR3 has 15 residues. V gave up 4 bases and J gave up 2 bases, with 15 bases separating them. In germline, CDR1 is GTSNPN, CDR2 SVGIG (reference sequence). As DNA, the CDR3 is TGTGCCTGGATTGGTCAGGGCTCCGCTGGAAACACCATATATTTT. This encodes CAWIGQGSAGNTIYF.

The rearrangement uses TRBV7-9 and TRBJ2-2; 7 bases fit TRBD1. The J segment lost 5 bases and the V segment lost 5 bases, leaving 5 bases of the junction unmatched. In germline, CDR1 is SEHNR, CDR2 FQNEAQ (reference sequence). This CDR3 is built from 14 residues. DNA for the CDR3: TGTGCCAGCAGCGAGACAGGGCGAACCGGGGAGCTGTTTTTT. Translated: CASSETGRTGELFF.

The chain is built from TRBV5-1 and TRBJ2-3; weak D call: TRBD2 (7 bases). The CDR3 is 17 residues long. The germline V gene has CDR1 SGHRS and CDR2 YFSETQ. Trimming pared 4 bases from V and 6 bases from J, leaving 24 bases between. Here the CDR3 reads CASSRLSPGGPADTQYF. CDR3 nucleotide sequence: TGCGCCAGCAGCCGCCTCTCCCCGGGGGGCCCGGCCGATACGCAGTATTTT. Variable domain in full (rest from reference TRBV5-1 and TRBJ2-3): KAGVTQTPRYLIKTRGQQVTLSCSPISGHRSVSWYQQTPGQGLQFLFEYFSETQRNKGNFPGRFSGRQFSNSRSEMNVSTLELGDSALYLCASSRLSPGGPADTQYFGPGTRLTVL.

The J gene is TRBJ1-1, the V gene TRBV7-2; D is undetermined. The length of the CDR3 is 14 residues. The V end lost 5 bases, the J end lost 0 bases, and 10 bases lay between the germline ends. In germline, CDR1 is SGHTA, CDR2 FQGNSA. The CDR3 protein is CASSEMSLNTEAFF. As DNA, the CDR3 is TGTGCCAGCAGCGAGATGAGTTTGAACACTGAAGCTTTCTTT.

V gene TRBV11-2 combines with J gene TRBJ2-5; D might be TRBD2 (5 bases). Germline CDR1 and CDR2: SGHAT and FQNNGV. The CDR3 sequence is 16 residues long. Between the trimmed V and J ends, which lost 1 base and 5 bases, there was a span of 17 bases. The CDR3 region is CASSLAGKGRGETQYF. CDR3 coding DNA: TGTGCCAGCAGCTTAGCGGGCAAGGGCCGAGGGGAGACCCAGTACTTC.

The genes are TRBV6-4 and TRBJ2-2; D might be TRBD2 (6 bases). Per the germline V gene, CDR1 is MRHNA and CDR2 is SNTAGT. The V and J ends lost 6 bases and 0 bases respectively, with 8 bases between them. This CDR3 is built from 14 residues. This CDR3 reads CASSGTPNTGELFF. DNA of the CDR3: TGTGCCAGCAGCGGGACTCCGAACACCGGGGAGCTGTTTTTT.

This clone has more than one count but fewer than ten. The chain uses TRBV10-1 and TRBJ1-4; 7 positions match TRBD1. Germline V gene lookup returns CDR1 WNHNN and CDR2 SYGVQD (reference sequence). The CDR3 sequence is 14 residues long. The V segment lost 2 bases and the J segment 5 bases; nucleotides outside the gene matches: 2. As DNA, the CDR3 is TGCGCCAGCAGTGAGGGGACAGCGAATGAAAAACTGTTTTTT. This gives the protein CASSEGTANEKLFF.

The CDR3 nucleotides are TGTGCCAGCAGCCAGACCTCGGGAGTGGCCTACGAGCAGTACTTC. Amino acids: CASSQTSGVAYEQYF. The chain is built from TRBV3-1 (or the pseudogene TRBV3-2) and TRBJ2-7; TRBD2 is a possible D gene (6 bases). V was pared by 3 bases and J by 2 bases, with 14 bases between. The germline V gene encodes CDR1 LGHDT and CDR2 YNNKEL (reference sequence). The CDR3 loop spans 15 amino acids.

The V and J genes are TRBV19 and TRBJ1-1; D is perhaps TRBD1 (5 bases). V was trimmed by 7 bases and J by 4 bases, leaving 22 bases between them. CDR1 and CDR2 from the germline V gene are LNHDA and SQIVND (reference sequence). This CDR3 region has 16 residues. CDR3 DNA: TGTGCCAGTACCCTGGGCAGGGCGCCACGGGGCACTGAAGCTTTCTTT. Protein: CASTLGRAPRGTEAFF.

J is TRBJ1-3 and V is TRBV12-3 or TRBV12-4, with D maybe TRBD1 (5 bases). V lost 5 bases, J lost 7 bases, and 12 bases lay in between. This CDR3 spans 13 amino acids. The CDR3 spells CASSGTSRNTIYF. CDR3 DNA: TGTGCCAGCAGTGGGACCTCCAGGAACACCATATATTTT.

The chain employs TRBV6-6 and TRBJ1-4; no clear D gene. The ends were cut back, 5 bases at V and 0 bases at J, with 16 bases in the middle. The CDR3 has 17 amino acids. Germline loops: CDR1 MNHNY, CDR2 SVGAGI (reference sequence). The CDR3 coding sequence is TGTGCCAGCAGTCCAGGCGTGGCAGCATCAACTAATGAAAAACTGTTTTTT. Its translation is CASSPGVAASTNEKLFF.

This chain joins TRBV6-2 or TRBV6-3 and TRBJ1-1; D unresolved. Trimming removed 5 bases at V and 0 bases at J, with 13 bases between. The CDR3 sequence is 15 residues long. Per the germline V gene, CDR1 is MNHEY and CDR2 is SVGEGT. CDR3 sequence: CASSPTGYMNTEAFF. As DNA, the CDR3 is TGTGCCAGCAGTCCGACTGGGTATATGAACACTGAAGCTTTCTTT.

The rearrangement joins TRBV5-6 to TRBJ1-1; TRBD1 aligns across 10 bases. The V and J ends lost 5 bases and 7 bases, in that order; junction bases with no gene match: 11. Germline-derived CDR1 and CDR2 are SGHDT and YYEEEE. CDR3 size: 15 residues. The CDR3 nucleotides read TGTGCCAGCAGTTATACCGGGACAGGGGCGGTTGAAGCTTTCTTT. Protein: CASSYTGTGAVEAFF. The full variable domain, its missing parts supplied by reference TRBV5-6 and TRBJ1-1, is DAGVTQSPTHLIKTRGQQVTLRCSPKSGHDTVSWYQQALGQGPQFIFQYYEEEERQRGNFPDRFSGHQFPNYSSELNVNALLLGDSALYLCASSYTGTGAVEAFFGQGTRLTVV.

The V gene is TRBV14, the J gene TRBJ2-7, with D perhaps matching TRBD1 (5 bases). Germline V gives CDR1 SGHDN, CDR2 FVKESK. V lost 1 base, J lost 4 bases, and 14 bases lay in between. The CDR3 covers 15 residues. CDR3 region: CASSQGQSRGYEQYF. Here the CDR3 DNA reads TGTGCCAGCAGCCAAGGTCAGAGTAGGGGATACGAGCAGTACTTC.

DNA of the CDR3: TGTGCCAGCAGCCAAGGGGGCACCATATATTTT. As protein: CASSQGGTIYF. The chain combines TRBV6-2 or TRBV6-3 with TRBJ1-3, with TRBD1 as a possible D gene (6 bases). The CDR3 runs 11 residues. The V gene's germline CDR1 is MNHEY and CDR2 SVGEGT. V lost 6 bases to trimming and J lost 9 bases, with 9 bases between them.

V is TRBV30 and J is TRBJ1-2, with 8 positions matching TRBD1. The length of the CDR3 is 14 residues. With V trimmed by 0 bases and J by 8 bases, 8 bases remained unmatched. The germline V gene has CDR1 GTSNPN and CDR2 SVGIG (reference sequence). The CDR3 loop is CAWSVQGGSYGYTF. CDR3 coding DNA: TGTGCCTGGAGTGTACAGGGGGGGAGTTACGGCTACACCTTC.

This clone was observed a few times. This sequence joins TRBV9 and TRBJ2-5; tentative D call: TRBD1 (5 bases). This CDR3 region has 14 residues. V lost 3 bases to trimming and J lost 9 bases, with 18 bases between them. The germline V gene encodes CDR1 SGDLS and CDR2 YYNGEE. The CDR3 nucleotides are TGTGCCAGCAGCGCCCTCTCATACGAAGGGGCCCAGTACTTC. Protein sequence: CASSALSYEGAQYF.

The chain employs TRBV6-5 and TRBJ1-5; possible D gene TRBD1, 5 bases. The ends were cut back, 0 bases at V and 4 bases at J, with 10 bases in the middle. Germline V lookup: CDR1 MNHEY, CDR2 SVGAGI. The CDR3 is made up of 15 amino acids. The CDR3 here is CASSYSGTSNQPQHF. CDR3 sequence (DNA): TGTGCCAGCAGTTACTCCGGGACTTCAAATCAGCCCCAGCATTTT.

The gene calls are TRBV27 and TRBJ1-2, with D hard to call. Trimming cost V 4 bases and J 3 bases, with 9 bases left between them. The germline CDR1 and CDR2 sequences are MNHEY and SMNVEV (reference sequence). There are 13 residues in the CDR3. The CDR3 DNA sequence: TGTGCCAGCAGTTCCTACCCCCACTATGGCTACACCTTC. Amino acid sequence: CASSSYPHYGYTF.

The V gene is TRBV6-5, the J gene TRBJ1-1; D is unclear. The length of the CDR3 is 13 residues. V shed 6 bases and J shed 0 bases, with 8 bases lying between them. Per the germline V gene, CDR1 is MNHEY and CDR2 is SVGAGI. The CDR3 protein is CASRPTLNTEAFF. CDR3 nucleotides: TGTGCCAGCAGACCCACATTGAACACTGAAGCTTTCTTT.

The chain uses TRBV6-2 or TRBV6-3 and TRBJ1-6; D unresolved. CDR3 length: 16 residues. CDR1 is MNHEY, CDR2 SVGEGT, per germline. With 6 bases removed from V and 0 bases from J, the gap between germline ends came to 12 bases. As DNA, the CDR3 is TGTGCCAGCAGCGACGGTAACCTCTCCTATAATTCACCCCTCCACTTT. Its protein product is CASSDGNLSYNSPLHF.

CDR3 in DNA: TGTGCCACCAGTGATTCTAGCGGGGGGCTCCAAGAGACCCAGTACTTC. The encoded protein is CATSDSSGGLQETQYF. This chain connects TRBV24-1 to TRBJ2-5; 11 bases match TRBD2. This CDR3 has 16 amino acids. CDR1 KGHDR and CDR2 SFDVKD come from the germline V gene. The junction had 2 bases not matched to a gene; V was cut back by 2 bases and J by 1 base.

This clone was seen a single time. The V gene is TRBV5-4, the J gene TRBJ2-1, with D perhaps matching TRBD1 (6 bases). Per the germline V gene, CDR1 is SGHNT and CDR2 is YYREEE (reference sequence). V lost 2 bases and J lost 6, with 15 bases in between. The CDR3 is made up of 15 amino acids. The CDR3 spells CASSLAGRGSNEQFF. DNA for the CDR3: TGTGCCAGCAGCTTAGCCGGCAGGGGAAGCAATGAGCAGTTCTTC.

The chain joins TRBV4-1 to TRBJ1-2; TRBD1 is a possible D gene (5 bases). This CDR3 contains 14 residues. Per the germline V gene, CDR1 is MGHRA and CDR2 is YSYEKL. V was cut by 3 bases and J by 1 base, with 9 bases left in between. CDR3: CASSQPTVNYGYTF. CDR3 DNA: TGCGCCAGCAGCCAGCCGACAGTTAACTATGGCTACACCTTC.

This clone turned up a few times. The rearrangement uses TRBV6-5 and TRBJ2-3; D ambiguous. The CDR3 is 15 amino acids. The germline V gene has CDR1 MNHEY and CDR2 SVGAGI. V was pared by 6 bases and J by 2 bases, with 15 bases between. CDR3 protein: CASSRMGPDTDTQYF. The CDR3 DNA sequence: TGTGCCAGCAGCCGTATGGGCCCAGACACAGATACGCAGTATTTT.

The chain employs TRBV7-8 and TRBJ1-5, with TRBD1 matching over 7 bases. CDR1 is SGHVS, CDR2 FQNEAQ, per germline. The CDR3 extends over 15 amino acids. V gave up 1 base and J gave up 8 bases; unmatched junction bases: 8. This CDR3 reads CASSLGRQGKEPQHF. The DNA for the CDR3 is TGTGCCAGCAGCTTAGGCCGACAGGGAAAAGAGCCCCAGCATTTT.

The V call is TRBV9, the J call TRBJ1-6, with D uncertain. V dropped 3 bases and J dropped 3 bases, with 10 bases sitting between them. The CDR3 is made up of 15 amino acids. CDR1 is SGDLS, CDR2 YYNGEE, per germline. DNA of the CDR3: TGTGCCAGCAGCGGCACACCTCACTATAATTCACCCCTCCACTTT. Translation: CASSGTPHYNSPLHF.

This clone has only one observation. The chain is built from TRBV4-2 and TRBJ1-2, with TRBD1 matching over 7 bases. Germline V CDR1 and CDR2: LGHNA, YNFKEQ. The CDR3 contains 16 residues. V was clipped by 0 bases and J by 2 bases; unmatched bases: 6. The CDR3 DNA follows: TGTGCCAGCAGCCAAGAACAGGGGAACCTGAACTATGGCTACACCTTC. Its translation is CASSQEQGNLNYGYTF.